The source of this T cell receptor (beta chain) is a study of shared clonotypes between healthy human individuals (dated by TCRdb to about 2020). For context, the study as a whole: A couple of women and three men aged 18 to 49 years were included in the cohort. For each donor, three plates each were used for CD4 naive and CD4 memory, two plates were used for CD8 naive, and one plate was used for CD8 memory. The study deeply sequenced blood TCR repertoires of about 5 healthy adults to estimate repertoire size and the extent of clonotype sharing between individuals. Libraries were prepared and TCR repertoires were sequenced by different laboratories using diverse techniques, in order to increase sequencing depth and limit assay-specific biases. Between about 0.85 and 9.5 billion PBMCs per donor were obtained by leukapheresis. Study-level results and caveats: Incomplete sequencing was indicated by rarefaction of sorted-subset datasets, despite the large sequencing depth. Sampling was limited to blood, and TCR repertoires in tissue likely differ from TCR repertoires in blood. Higher generation probabilities were observed for clonotypes shared by all four sorted-subset donors than for non-shared clonotypes. Because the study included only a small number of donors, the genetic and exposure-history diversity represented was limited. Pairwise subsampling led to the expectation that sequencing depth would affect the degree of clonotype sharing among donors. Estimated clonotype richness was generally larger for naive than for memory subsets. Across a few donors, around 5.4% of naive CD4, over 3% of naive CD8, roughly 2.2% of memory CD4, and roughly 0.4% of memory CD8 clonotypes were shared.

TCR CDR3 regions were amplified from genomic DNA by multiplex PCR using the deep immunoSEQ assay. Extracted genomic DNA from each cell subset was distributed evenly across all wells of several immunoSEQ 96-well plates, and each plate was treated as a replicate. For sorted subsets, roughly 200 ng of genomic DNA, equivalent to 25,000 to 35,000 T cell genomes, went into each replicate PCR. Purified libraries were quantified with a Qubit 3.0 fluorometer, sized on a Bioanalyzer 2100, and re-quantified with the KAPA Library Quantification kit. Every immunoSEQ 96-well plate was sequenced on a dedicated single-read 150-cycle Illumina NextSeq 550 flow cell. As for how the authors treated the data: The immunoSEQ output contained only junctional sequences without quality scores, so filtering could not match that applied to full-length reads. To assign V/J genes and CDR3, sequences were annotated against IMGT germline references using PyIR, a Python wrapper for IgBLAST v1.9. Any read was removed if the V/J assignment was weak (E-value above 1e-6), the CDR3 was missing, or the read contained stop codons, out-of-frame junctions, or ambiguous translated residues. V3J clonotypes were defined as sequences sharing the same inferred V gene, J gene, and CDR3 amino acid sequence. Percentage overlap between repertoires was computed as shared unique clonotypes divided by the size of the smaller repertoire. RTK rarefaction, the Chao1 estimator, and Recon v2.1 estimates of unobserved clonotypes were used to assess repertoire richness. OLGA was used to compute generation probabilities for all TCRbeta clonotypes that the gDNA method yielded from a handful of donors. In TCRdb, the immuneACCESS table is reduced to in-frame sequences with V and J assigned. These tables do not hold every clone; where another copy was compared, an unresolved V gene accounts for under half, and the others remain unexplained. V and J calls and clone size are given by that table; D and trimming were obtained from the DNA. Across this sample there are roughly 1,600,000 clones, with 98% to 99% seen only once. Clones ranked in the top ten supply 0.36% of the sample.

Healthy HIV-negative adults with no recently reported acute infections or vaccinations were included as donors. Every donor was a Caucasian adult residing in Nashville, Tennessee, USA. CD4+ T cells were enriched through magnetic negative selection, after which naive cells were positively selected on CD45RA and the remaining negative fraction served as the memory subset. Blood was obtained by leukapheresis, after which PBMCs were separated by Ficoll-Histopaque density gradient centrifugation and cryopreserved in liquid nitrogen vapor phase. Analytical flow cytometry was used to check the purity and quantity of each magnetically sorted T cell population. Genomic DNA was isolated from every sorted fraction and measured by UV absorbance on a Nanodrop 2000c. In the case of this clone: The antigen it binds to is not known. No base quality information exists; no much larger clone differs at one position.

Material for sequencing was naive CD4+ T cells sorted from blood. The intended sense of this specimen's cell subset or site label: CD45RA+ positively selected. This sequence originates from a man aged 25-45 years in good health.

The CDR3 loop reads CSVGQGEYNEQFF. The nucleotide sequence reads TGCAGCGTGGGACAGGGGGAATACAATGAGCAGTTCTTC. The chain joins TRBV29-1 to TRBJ2-1; 11 bases in the middle match TRBD1. V has 6 bases trimmed and J has 4 bases trimmed; junction bases matching no gene number 2. Including the terminal cysteine and phenylalanine, the CDR3 comprises 13 residues. Of the read, only the CDR3 DNA is kept; its 39 bases are in frame from base 1. The germline V gene sets CDR1 to SQVTM and CDR2 to ANQGSEA.